This T cell receptor beta chain was sequenced in a study of cytomegalovirus exposure and HLA in healthy donors. Study in general: As released early, the data held 80 million to 90 million unique TCRs from HLA-typed donors.

Unmatched junction bases numbered 10, after V lost 2 bases and J lost 4 bases. Germline V gene data show CDR1 as SGHVS and CDR2 as FQNEAQ. The CDR3 is 17 amino acids. PCR primers comprised 60 Vbeta and 13 Jbeta primers. Measured with immunoSEQ multiplex PCR; TCRdb has only the in-frame clones, and not every one. The table includes around 150,000 clones, around 84% detected once. Study-wide results and limits: For cytomegalovirus status, the classifier reportedly gave diagnoses with high specificity and sensitivity. CMV serostatus was the sole immune exposure data available.

There are a few counts of this clone. Its antigen is unknown. This chain connects TRBV7-8 to TRBJ2-1; 8 bases are shared with TRBD2. The receptor was derived from a man younger than 35 in good health and CMV-seronegative. The specimen was PBMCs. CDR3 sequence: CASSLKAGREVYNEQFF. The CDR3 DNA reads as TGTGCCAGCAGCTTAAAGGCGGGGCGGGAGGTGTACAATGAGCAGTTCTTC.